The rows below give T cell receptor beta chains drawn from one sample of a study of CD4 T cells in relation to SARS-CoV-2 and coronaviruses. Antigens for these TCRs are unknown. Here immunoSEQ multiplex PCR was the method, and the copy in TCRdb shows in-frame clones only, minus some. The table lists 23,000 or so clones, about 79% of them singletons, with 21% in the top ten. The sequenced material came from CD4+ T cells from PBMCs, cultured in vitro. These receptors were obtained from a human donor in good health. CDR3s include the opening cysteine and the closing phenylalanine or tryptophan. Fields, in order: J gene, clone size, D gene, V gene, CDR3 protein, CDR3 DNA. A D gene is named only where the DNA matches it firmly. Size tells how often a clone was seen (once, few, many) or the class of an expanded clone, and some rows leave it out.

TRBJ2-5 | NA | NA | TRBV2 | CASSEDRYETQYF | TGTGCCAGCAGTGAAGATAGGTACGAGACCCAGTACTTC
TRBJ2-7 | NA | TRBD2 | TRBV30 | CAWAQGLAGYPLSSEQYF | TGTGCCTGGGCCCAGGGACTAGCGGGATACCCTCTCTCGTCCGAGCAGTACTTC
TRBJ1-2 | NA | NA | TRBV6-5 | CASSPGGSRGSGYTF | TGTGCCAGCAGCCCGGGCGGATCCCGCGGAAGTGGCTACACCTTC
TRBJ2-1 | NA | NA | TRBV19 | CASRGGFLASEQFF | TGTGCCTCCAGGGGAGGCTTCTTAGCGAGTGAGCAGTTCTTC
TRBJ2-5 | NA | NA | TRBV6-6 | CASSYRRGAQETQYF | TGTGCCAGCAGTTACCGACGAGGGGCTCAAGAGACCCAGTACTTC
TRBJ2-3 | NA | TRBD2 | TRBV7-2 | CASSLMRAGGDTQYF | TGTGCCAGCAGCTTAATGAGGGCGGGAGGGGATACGCAGTATTTT
TRBJ1-5 | NA | NA | TRBV6-1 | CASSERWDGGVQHF | TGTGCCAGCAGTGAACGGTGGGACGGGGGAGTCCAGCATTTT
TRBJ2-3 | NA | NA | TRBV3-1/TRBV3-2 | CASSQVGDPSTDTQYF | TGTGCCAGCAGCCAAGTAGGAGACCCTAGCACAGATACGCAGTATTTT
TRBJ1-3 | NA | NA | TRBV30 | CAWSVPLPNTIYF | TGTGCCTGGAGTGTACCCCTTCCGAACACCATATATTTT
TRBJ1-1 | once | NA | TRBV25-1 | CASSPLGSQAEAFF | TGTGCCAGCAGTCCTCTGGGCTCCCAGGCTGAAGCTTTCTTT
TRBJ2-1 | once | NA | TRBV10-3 | CATLGQSWRGSYNEQFF | TGTGCCACCCTTGGGCAGTCGTGGCGGGGATCCTACAATGAGCAGTTCTTC
TRBJ2-6 | NA | TRBD2 | TRBV19 | CASSGLGYGGNSGANVLTF | TGTGCCAGTAGTGGCTTGGGGTACGGGGGGAACTCTGGGGCCAACGTCCTGACTTTC
TRBJ2-2 | few | NA | TRBV6-6 | CASKEGYSNTGELFF | TGTGCCAGCAAAGAGGGGTATTCGAACACCGGGGAGCTGTTTTTT
TRBJ1-1 | NA | TRBD1 | TRBV29-1 | CSVEGTGSEAFF | TGCAGCGTTGAAGGGACAGGGTCTGAAGCTTTCTTT
TRBJ1-2 | NA | TRBD1 | TRBV29-1 | CSVESGWGQGFWGYTF | TGCAGCGTTGAGTCGGGGTGGGGACAGGGATTTTGGGGCTACACCTTC
TRBJ2-3 | NA | TRBD2 | TRBV7-2 | CASSSGLAGIADTQYF | TGTGCCAGCAGCTCGGGACTAGCGGGAATCGCAGATACGCAGTATTTT
TRBJ1-1 | NA | NA | TRBV3-1/TRBV3-2 | CASSQDPGSAFF | TGTGCCAGCAGCCAAGATCCTGGGTCAGCTTTCTTT
TRBJ2-3 | NA | TRBD2 | TRBV2 | CATTAGSGTDTQYF | TGTGCCACCACAGCGGGGAGCGGCACAGATACGCAGTATTTT
TRBJ2-7 | NA | NA | TRBV4-3 | CASSQETWGEQYF | TGCGCCAGCAGCCAAGAAACTTGGGGGGAGCAGTACTTC
TRBJ1-6 | NA | NA | TRBV6-5 | CASSLRIMSTSPLHF | TGTGCCAGCAGTCTACGGATAATGAGTACTTCACCCCTCCACTTT
TRBJ2-7 | NA | NA | TRBV20-1 | CSASADSYEQYF | TGCAGTGCTAGTGCGGATTCCTACGAGCAGTACTTC
TRBJ2-4 | NA | TRBD1 | TRBV19 | CASSTRTGGLENIQYF | TGTGCCAGTAGTACCCGGACAGGGGGTCTCGAAAACATTCAGTACTTC
TRBJ2-7 | once | NA | TRBV6-2/TRBV6-3 | CASSLNDRPLQYF | TGTGCCAGCAGCCTAAATGACAGGCCCTTACAGTACTTC
TRBJ2-2 | NA | TRBD2 | TRBV5-1 | CASSLVAGGMNTGELFF | TGCGCCAGCAGCTTGGTAGCGGGGGGGATGAACACCGGGGAGCTGTTTTTT
TRBJ2-7 | NA | TRBD2 | TRBV2 | CASGGTRTLKKQYF | TGTGCCAGCGGGGGGACTAGGACCCTGAAGAAGCAGTACTTC
TRBJ1-1 | NA | NA | TRBV4-1 | CASSHPPVGTEAFF | TGCGCCAGCAGCCATCCCCCGGTGGGAACTGAAGCTTTCTTT
TRBJ2-5 | NA | TRBD2 | TRBV5-5 | CASSAGGQETQYF | TGTGCCAGCTCGGCGGGGGGGCAAGAGACCCAGTACTTC
TRBJ1-2 | NA | TRBD1 | TRBV27 | CASSTTGTGGSRTYGYTF | TGTGCCAGCAGTACGACCGGGACAGGGGGCTCTAGAACCTATGGCTACACCTTC
TRBJ2-1 | once | TRBD2 | TRBV6-7 | CASSYWTDPSGGEQFF | TGTGCCAGCAGTTACTGGACGGACCCTAGCGGGGGGGAGCAGTTCTTC
TRBJ2-7 | NA | TRBD1 | TRBV19 | CASSPQGGTSYEQYF | TGTGCCAGTAGTCCACAGGGGGGAACATCCTACGAGCAGTACTTC
TRBJ2-6 | NA | NA | TRBV3-1/TRBV3-2 | CASSQDSSGANVLTF | TGTGCCAGCAGCCAAGACTCCTCTGGGGCCAACGTCCTGACTTTC
TRBJ1-2 | NA | NA | TRBV19 | CASSGRGLGGYTF | TGTGCCAGTAGTGGCAGGGGACTAGGTGGCTACACCTTC
TRBJ1-2 | NA | NA | TRBV6-5 | CASRVQGLLGYTF | TGTGCCAGCCGGGTCCAGGGCTTGCTTGGCTACACCTTC
TRBJ2-5 | NA | NA | TRBV3-1/TRBV3-2 | CASSQTLQETQYF | TGTGCCAGCAGCCAGACCTTACAAGAGACCCAGTACTTC
TRBJ2-5 | NA | TRBD1 | TRBV4-1 | CASSPADRGQETQYF | TGCGCCAGCAGTCCTGCGGACAGGGGCCAAGAGACCCAGTACTTC
TRBJ2-3 | NA | NA | TRBV3-1/TRBV3-2 | CASSQVGDTQYF | TGTGCCAGCAGCCAAGTGGGGGATACGCAGTATTTT
TRBJ1-2 | few | NA | TRBV10-3 | CAIGQGSFNYGYTF | TGTGCCATCGGCCAGGGCTCCTTTAACTATGGCTACACCTTC
TRBJ2-2 | NA | NA | TRBV7-3 | CASSFYAGNTGELFF | TGTGCCAGCAGCTTCTACGCTGGGAACACCGGGGAGCTGTTTTTT
TRBJ2-7 | few | NA | TRBV12-3/TRBV12-4 | CASGYDYSYEQYF | TGTGCCAGCGGCTACGACTACTCCTACGAGCAGTACTTC
TRBJ2-6 | once | NA | TRBV18 | CASSNLGRGWANVLTF | TGTGCCAGCTCAAACCTTGGAAGGGGTTGGGCCAACGTCCTGACTTTC
TRBJ2-7 | few | TRBD2 | TRBV5-4 | CASSPGTSGRADYEQYF | TGTGCCAGCAGCCCGGGGACTAGCGGGAGGGCCGACTACGAGCAGTACTTC
TRBJ2-2 | NA | NA | TRBV30 | CACTRRAAGELFF | TGTGCCTGTACTAGACGAGCGGCCGGGGAGCTGTTTTTT
TRBJ1-2 | NA | NA | TRBV2 | CATDSFSLGGYTF | TGTGCCACAGACAGCTTCTCCCTGGGTGGCTACACCTTC